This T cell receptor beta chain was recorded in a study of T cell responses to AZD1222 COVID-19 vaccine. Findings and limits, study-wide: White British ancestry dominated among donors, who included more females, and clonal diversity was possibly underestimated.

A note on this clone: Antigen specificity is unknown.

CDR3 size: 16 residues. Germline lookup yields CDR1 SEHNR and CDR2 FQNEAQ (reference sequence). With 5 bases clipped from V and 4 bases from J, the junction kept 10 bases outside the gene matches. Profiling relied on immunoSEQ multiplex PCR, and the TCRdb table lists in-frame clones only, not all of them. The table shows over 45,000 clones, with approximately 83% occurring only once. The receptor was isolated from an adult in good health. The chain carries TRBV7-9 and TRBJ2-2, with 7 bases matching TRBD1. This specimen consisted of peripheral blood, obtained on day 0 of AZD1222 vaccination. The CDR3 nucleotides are TGTGCCAGCAGCACTGGGGACAGACTATCCACCGGGGAGCTGTTTTTT. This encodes CASSTGDRLSTGELFF.